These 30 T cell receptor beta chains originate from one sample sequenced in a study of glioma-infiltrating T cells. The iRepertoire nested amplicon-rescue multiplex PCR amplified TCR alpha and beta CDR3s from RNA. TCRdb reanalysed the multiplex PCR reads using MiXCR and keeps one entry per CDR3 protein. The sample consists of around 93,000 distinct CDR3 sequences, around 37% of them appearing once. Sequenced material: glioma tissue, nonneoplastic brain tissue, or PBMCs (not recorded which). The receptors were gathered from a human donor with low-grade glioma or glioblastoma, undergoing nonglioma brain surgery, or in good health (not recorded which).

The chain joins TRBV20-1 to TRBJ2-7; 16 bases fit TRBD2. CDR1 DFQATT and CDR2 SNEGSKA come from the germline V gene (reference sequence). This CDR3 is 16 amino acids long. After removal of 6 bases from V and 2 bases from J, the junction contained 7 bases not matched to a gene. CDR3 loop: CSALTGTSGRAYEQYF. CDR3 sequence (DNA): TGCAGTGCCCTGACAGGGACTAGCGGGAGGGCCTACGAGCAGTACTTC.

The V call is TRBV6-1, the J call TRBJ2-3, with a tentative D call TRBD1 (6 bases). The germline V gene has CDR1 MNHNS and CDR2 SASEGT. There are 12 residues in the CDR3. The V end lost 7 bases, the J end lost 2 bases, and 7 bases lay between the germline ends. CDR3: CASTGATDTQYF. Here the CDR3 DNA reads TGTGCCAGCACAGGGGCCACAGATACGCAGTATTTT.

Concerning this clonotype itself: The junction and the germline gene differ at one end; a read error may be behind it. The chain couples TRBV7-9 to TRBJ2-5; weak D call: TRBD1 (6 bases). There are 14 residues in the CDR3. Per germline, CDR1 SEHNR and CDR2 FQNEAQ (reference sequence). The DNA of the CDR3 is TGTGCCAGAAGCTTAGACAGGCTCCAAGAGGCCCAGTACTTC. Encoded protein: CARSLDRLQEAQYF.

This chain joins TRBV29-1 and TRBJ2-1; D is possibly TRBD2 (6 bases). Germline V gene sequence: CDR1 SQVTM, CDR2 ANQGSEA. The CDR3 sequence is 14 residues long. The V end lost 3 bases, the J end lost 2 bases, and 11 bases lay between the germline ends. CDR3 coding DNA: TGCAGCGTTGACATCGGCGGGGCCTACAATGAGCAGTTCTTC. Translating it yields CSVDIGGAYNEQFF.

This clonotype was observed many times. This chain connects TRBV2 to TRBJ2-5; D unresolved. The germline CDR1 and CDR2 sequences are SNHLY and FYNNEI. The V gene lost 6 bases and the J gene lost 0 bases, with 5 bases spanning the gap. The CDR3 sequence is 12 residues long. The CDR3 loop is CASRDDQETQYF. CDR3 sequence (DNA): TGTGCCAGCAGAGACGACCAAGAGACCCAGTACTTC.

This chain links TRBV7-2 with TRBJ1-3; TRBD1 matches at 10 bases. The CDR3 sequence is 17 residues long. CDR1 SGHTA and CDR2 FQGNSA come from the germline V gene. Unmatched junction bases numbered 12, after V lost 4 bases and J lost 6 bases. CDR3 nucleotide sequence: TGTGCCAGCAGCTACGGGGGACAGGGGATTTCTAAAAACACCATATATTTT. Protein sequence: CASSYGGQGISKNTIYF.

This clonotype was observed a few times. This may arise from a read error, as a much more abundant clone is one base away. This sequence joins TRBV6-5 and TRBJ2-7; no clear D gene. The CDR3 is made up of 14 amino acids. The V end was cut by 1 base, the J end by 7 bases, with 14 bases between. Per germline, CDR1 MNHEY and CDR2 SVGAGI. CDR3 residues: CASSYLRSSEEQYF. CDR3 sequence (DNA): TGTGCCAGCAGTTACTTAAGGTCCTCCGAGGAGCAGTACTTC.

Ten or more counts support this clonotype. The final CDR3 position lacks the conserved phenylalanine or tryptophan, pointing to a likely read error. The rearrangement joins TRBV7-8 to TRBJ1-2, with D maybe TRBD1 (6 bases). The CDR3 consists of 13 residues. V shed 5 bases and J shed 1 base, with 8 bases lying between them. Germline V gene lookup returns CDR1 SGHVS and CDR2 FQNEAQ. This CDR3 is CASSRGNNYGYTS. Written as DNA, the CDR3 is TGTGCCAGCAGCAGGGGGAATAACTATGGCTACACCTCC.

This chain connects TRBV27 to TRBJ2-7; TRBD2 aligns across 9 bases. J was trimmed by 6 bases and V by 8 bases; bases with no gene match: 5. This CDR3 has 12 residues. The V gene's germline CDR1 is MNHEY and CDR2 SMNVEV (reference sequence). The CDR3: CASQTTSGEQYF. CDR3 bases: TGTGCCAGCCAGACGACTAGCGGCGAGCAGTACTTC.

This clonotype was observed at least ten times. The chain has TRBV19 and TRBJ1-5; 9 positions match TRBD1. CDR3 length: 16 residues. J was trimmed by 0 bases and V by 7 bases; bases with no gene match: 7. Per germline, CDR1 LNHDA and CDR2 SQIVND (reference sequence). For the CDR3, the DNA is TGTGCCAGTAAGGGGGGGACAGGGTATAGCAATCAGCCCCAGCATTTT. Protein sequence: CASKGGTGYSNQPQHF.

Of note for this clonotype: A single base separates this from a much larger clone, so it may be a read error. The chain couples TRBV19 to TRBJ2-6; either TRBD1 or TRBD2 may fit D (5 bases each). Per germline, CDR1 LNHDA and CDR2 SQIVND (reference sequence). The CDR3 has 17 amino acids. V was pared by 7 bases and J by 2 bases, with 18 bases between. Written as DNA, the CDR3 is TGTGCCAGTAAGTTACGGGGCGCCAGCGCTGGGGCCAACGTCCTGACTTTC. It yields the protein CASKLRGASAGANVLTF.

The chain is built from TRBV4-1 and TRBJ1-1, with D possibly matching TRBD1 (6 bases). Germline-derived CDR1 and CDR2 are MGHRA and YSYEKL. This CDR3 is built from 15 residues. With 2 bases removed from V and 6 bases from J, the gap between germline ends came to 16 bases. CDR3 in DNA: TGCGCCAGCAGCCAATTAGAGCAGGGGCGTCCTGAAGCTTTCTTT. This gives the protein CASSQLEQGRPEAFF.

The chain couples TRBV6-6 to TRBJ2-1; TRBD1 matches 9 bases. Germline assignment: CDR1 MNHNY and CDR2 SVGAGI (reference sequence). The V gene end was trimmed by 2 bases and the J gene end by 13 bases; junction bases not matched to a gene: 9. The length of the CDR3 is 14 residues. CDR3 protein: CASSYGTGIRNQFF. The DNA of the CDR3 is TGTGCCAGCAGTTACGGGACAGGGATCCGGAACCAGTTCTTC.

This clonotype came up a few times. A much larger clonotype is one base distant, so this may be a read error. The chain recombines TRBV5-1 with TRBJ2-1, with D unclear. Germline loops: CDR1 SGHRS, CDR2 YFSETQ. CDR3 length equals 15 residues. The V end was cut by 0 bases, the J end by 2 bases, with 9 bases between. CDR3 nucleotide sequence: TGCGCCAGCAGCTTGGAAGGAAACGCCTACAATGAGCAGTTCTTC. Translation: CASSLEGNAYNEQFF.

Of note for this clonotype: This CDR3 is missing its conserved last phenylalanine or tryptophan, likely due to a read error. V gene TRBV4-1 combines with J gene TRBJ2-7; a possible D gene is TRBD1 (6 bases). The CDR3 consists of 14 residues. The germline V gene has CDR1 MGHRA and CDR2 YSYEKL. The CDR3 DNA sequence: TGCGCCAGCAGCCAAGGTACAGGGATCTACAAGCAGTACTCC. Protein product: CASSQGTGIYKQYS.

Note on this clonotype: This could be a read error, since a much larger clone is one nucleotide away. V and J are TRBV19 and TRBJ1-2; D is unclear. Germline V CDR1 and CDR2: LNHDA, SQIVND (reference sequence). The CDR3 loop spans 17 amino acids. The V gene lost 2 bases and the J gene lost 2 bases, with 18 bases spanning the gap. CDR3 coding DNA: TGTGCCAGTAGTATAAGAGGGCGGGTTACTATAAACTATGGCTACACCTTC. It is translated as CASSIRGRVTINYGYTF.

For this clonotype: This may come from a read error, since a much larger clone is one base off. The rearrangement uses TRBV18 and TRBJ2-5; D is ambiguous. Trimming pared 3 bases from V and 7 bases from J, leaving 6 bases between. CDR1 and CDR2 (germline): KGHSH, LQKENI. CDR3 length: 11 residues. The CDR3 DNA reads TGTGCCAGCTCACCGGAAGTGACCCAGTACTTC. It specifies CASSPEVTQYF.

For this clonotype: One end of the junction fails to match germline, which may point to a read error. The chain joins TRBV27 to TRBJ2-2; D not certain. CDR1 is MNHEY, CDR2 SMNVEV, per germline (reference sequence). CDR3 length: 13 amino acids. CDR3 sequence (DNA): TGTGTCAGCAGTCGCTCGAACACCGGGGAGCTGTTTTTT. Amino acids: CVSSRSNTGELFF.

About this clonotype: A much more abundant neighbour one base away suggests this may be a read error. The CDR3 sequence is CNVEDSLRNEQFF. In DNA form, the CDR3 reads TGCAACGTTGAAGACTCCCTGCGAAATGAGCAGTTCTTC. J is TRBJ2-1 and V is TRBV29-1, with D unresolved. The CDR3 covers 13 residues. The germline CDR1 and CDR2 sequences are SQVTM and ANQGSEA.

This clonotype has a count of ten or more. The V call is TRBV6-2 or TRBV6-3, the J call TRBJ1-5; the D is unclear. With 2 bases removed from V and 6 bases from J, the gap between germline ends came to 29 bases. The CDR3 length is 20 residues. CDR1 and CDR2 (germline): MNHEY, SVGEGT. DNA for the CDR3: TGTGCCAGCAGTTACGAGACGAGACTGGCCTCACCCCTCTACGGTCAGCCCCAGCATTTT. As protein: CASSYETRLASPLYGQPQHF.

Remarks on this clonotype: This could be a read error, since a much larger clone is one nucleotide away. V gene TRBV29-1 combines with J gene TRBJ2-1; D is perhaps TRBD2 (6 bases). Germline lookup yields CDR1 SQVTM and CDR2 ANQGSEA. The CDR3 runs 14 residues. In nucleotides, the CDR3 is TGCAGCGTTGAGGGGCGAGCGGAGGGAAATGAGCAGTCCTTC. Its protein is CSVEGRAEGNEQSF.

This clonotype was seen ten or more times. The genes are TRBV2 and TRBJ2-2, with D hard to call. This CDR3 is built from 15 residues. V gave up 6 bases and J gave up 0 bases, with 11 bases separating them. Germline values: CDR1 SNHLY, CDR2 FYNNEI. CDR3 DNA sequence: TGTGCCAGCAGCCGAGAGGCAGCGAACACCGGGGAGCTGTTTTTT. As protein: CASSREAANTGELFF.

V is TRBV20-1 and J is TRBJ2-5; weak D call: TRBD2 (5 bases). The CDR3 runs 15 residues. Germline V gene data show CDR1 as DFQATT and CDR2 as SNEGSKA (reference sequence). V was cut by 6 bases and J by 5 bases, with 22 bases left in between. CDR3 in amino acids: CSAPPPGFWRETQYF. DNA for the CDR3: TGCAGTGCCCCCCCGCCGGGATTTTGGAGGGAGACCCAGTACTTC.

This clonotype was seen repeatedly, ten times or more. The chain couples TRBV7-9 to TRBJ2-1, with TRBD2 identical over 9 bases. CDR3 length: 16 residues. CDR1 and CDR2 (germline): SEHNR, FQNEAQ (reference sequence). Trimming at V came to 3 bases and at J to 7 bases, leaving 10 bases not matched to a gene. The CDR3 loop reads CASSFLLAGAGNEQFF. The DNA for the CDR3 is TGTGCCAGCAGCTTTTTGTTAGCGGGAGCCGGAAATGAGCAGTTCTTC.

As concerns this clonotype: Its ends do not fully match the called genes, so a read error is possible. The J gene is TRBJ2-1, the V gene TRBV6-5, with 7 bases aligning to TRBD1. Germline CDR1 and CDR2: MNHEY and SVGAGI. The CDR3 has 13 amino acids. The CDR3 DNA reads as TGTGCCAGAAGTTACTCGACAGGGAACGAGCAGTCCTTC. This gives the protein CARSYSTGNEQSF.

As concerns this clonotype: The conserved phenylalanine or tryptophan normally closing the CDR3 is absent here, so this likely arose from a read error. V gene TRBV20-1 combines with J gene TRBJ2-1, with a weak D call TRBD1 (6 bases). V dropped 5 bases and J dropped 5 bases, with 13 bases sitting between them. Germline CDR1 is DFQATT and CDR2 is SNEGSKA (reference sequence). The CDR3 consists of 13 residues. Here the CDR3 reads CSAPWTAHNEQFL. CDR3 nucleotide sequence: TGCAGTGCTCCGTGGACAGCCCACAATGAGCAGTTCCTC.

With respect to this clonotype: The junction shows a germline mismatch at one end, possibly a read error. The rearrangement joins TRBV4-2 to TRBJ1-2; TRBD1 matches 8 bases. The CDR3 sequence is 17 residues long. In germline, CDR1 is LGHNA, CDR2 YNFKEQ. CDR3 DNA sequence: TGTGCTAGCAGCCAAGCCCCGACAGGGGATCTTCCCTATGGCTACACCTTC. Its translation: CASSQAPTGDLPYGYTF.

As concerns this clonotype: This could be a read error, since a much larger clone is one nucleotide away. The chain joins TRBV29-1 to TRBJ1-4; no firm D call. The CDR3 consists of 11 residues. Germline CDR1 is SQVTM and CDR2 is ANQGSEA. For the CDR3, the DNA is TGCGGCGTTGGGTATAATGAAAAACTGTTTTTT. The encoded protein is CGVGYNEKLFF. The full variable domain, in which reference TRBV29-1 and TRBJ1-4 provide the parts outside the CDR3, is SAVISQKPSRDICQRGTSLTIQCQVDSQVTMMFWYRQQPGQSLTLIATANQGSEATYESGFVIDKFPISRPNLTFSTLTVSNMSPEDSSIYLCGVGYNEKLFFGSGTQLSVL.

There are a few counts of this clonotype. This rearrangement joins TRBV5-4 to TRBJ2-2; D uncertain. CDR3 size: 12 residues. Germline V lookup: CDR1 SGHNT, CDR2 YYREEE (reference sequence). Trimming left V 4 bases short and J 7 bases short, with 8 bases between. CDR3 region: CASSPTGGELFF. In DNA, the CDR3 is TGTGCCAGCAGCCCCACCGGCGGGGAGCTGTTTTTT.

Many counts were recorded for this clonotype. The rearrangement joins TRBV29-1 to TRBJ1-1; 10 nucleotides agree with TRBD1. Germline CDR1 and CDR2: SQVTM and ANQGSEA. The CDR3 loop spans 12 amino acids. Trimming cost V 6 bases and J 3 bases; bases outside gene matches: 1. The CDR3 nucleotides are TGCAGCGTCGGACAGGGGGACACTGAAGCTTTCTTT. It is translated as CSVGQGDTEAFF.